The 22 T cell receptor beta chains below all came from one sample that was sequenced in a study of blood T cell repertoires in COVID-19. Produced via immunoSEQ multiplex PCR; TCRdb's table is partial and in-frame only. This sample has tens of thousands of clones, with 83% found just once. Sequencing input: peripheral blood. Receptors originate from a woman at least 80 years old with acute or convalescent COVID-19.

This chain connects TRBV4-1 to TRBJ2-7, with TRBD1 matching over 7 bases. This CDR3 is built from 14 residues. V dropped 0 bases and J dropped 3; count of bases not matched to a gene: 2. Germline CDR1 reads MGHRA; CDR2 reads YSYEKL. The CDR3 region has the DNA TGCGCCAGCAGCCAAGAACGACAGGGCTACGAGCAGTACTTC. Protein product: CASSQERQGYEQYF.

The rearrangement links TRBV18 to TRBJ2-1, with D unclear. This CDR3 contains 13 residues. Trimming removed 2 bases from V and 5 bases from J, with 7 bases in between. CDR1 is KGHSH, CDR2 LQKENI, per germline. The CDR3 DNA reads TGTGCCAGCTCACCAACCCGGGACAATGAGCAGTTCTTC. Its translation: CASSPTRDNEQFF.

This chain uses TRBV12-3 or TRBV12-4 with TRBJ2-5; tentatively, D is TRBD1 (6 bases). V lost 8 bases, J lost 4 bases, and 14 bases lay in between. This CDR3 has 13 residues. CDR3: CASSTGWGETQYF. In DNA form, the CDR3 reads TGTGCCAGCTCCACAGGGTGGGGAGAGACCCAGTACTTC.

The rearrangement uses TRBV28 and TRBJ1-5; D possibly corresponds to TRBD1 (6 bases). There are 18 residues in the CDR3. V dropped 5 bases and J dropped 4 bases, with 24 bases sitting between them. Germline V gene sequence: CDR1 MDHEN, CDR2 SYDVKM. The CDR3 DNA is TGTGCCAGCAGTCCGGGGGGCAATCGGGGCCTAGCAAATCAGCCCCAGCATTTT. Protein product: CASSPGGNRGLANQPQHF.

V is TRBV11-3 and J is TRBJ2-5; D is unresolved. The V gene's germline CDR1 is SGHNT and CDR2 YENEEA. V lost 8 bases, J lost 0 bases, and 10 bases lay in between. The CDR3 contains 13 residues. In DNA form, the CDR3 reads TGTGCCAGCGCCCCCCGGTACCAAGAGACCCAGTACTTC. Protein product: CASAPRYQETQYF.

V is TRBV7-3 and J is TRBJ2-5, with 10 bases that match TRBD2. The CDR3 totals 13 residues. Germline V gene lookup returns CDR1 SGHTA and CDR2 FQGTGA. The junction had 5 bases not matched to a gene; V was cut back by 6 bases and J by 7 bases. CDR3 DNA sequence: TGTGCCAGCAGTACTAGCGGGACCGGGACCCAGTACTTC. Its translation: CASSTSGTGTQYF.

The CDR3 DNA reads as TGTGCCAGCCGCCGGGACAGGGGCACAGATACGCAGTATTTT. It yields the protein CASRRDRGTDTQYF. This rearrangement joins TRBV5-4 to TRBJ2-3, with 9 positions matching TRBD1. With 7 bases clipped from V and 1 base from J, the junction kept 4 bases outside the gene matches. Germline CDR1 SGHNT, CDR2 YYREEE (reference sequence). CDR3 size: 14 residues.

The chain combines TRBV6-6 with TRBJ1-2; the match to TRBD1 covers 8 bases. Germline CDR1 MNHNY, CDR2 SVGAGI (reference sequence). Unmatched junction bases numbered 4, after V lost 6 bases and J lost 4 bases. CDR3 length: 13 amino acids. The CDR3 here is CASRTGESYGYTF. CDR3 bases: TGTGCCAGCAGGACAGGGGAGAGCTATGGCTACACCTTC.

This clone was picked up one time. The chain has TRBV11-2 and TRBJ2-5; D unclear. The V gene's germline CDR1 is SGHAT and CDR2 FQNNGV. The CDR3 totals 14 residues. V was shortened by 5 bases and J by 1 base, with 11 bases between the two germline ends. CDR3 sequence reads: CASSPQRSQETQYF. The DNA of the CDR3 is TGTGCCAGCAGCCCCCAGAGGTCCCAAGAGACCCAGTACTTC.

J is TRBJ2-3 and V is TRBV7-8; D is uncertain. Germline-derived CDR1 and CDR2 are SGHVS and FQNEAQ. CDR3 length: 15 residues. V was clipped by 1 base and J by 5 bases, with 13 bases between them. CDR3 region: CASSLGSLRGDTQYF. For the CDR3, the DNA is TGTGCCAGCAGCTTAGGTTCGCTTAGAGGAGATACGCAGTATTTT.

The genes are TRBV11-3 and TRBJ2-5; no clear D. The CDR3 is 12 residues long. Germline CDR1 SGHNT, CDR2 YENEEA. The ends were cut back, 7 bases at V and 5 bases at J, with 11 bases in the middle. CDR3: CASMSSGETQYF. The CDR3 coding sequence is TGTGCCAGCATGTCGTCCGGGGAGACCCAGTACTTC.

This chain uses TRBV5-1 with TRBJ1-3; no clear D gene. The CDR3 has 16 residues. V was pared by 0 bases and J by 0 bases, with 10 bases between. Germline CDR1 SGHRS, CDR2 YFSETQ. CDR3 bases: TGCGCCAGCAGCTTGGCGGGTCAGAACTCTGGAAACACCATATATTTT. Amino acids: CASSLAGQNSGNTIYF.

V is TRBV24-1 and J is TRBJ2-3, with 11 nucleotides matching TRBD1. CDR1 is KGHDR, CDR2 SFDVKD, per germline. V was pared by 4 bases and J by 8 bases, with 7 bases of the junction left unmatched. The CDR3 loop spans 15 amino acids. The CDR3 DNA is TGTGCCACCAGTGACTCCGGGACAGGGGGAGGTACGCAGTATTTT. Amino acid sequence: CATSDSGTGGGTQYF.

This clone was counted a few times. This chain links TRBV5-1 with TRBJ1-3; TRBD1 matches 9 bases. Germline V gives CDR1 SGHRS, CDR2 YFSETQ. The CDR3 has 14 residues. V lost 5 bases to trimming and J lost 0 bases; unmatched junction nucleotides: 0. The CDR3 DNA reads TGCGCCAGCAGGACAGGGGGCTCTGGAAACACCATATATTTT. Translation gives CASRTGGSGNTIYF.

The rearrangement joins TRBV5-6 to TRBJ2-1, with D perhaps matching TRBD2 (5 bases). This CDR3 region has 15 residues. Looked up from germline, CDR1 is SGHDT and CDR2 is YYEEEE. V was clipped by 2 bases and J by 7 bases, with 16 bases between them. The CDR3 here is CASSLRTVGYNEQFF. Written as DNA, the CDR3 is TGTGCCAGCAGCTTAAGGACTGTGGGGTATAATGAGCAGTTCTTC.

The rearrangement joins TRBV27 to TRBJ2-7, with TRBD1 matching over 12 bases. V was pared by 6 bases and J by 5 bases, with 8 bases of the junction left unmatched. In germline, CDR1 is MNHEY, CDR2 SMNVEV (reference sequence). This CDR3 is 15 amino acids long. CDR3 loop: CASRGTGGGLDEQYF. CDR3 coding DNA: TGTGCCAGCAGAGGGACAGGGGGCGGACTAGACGAGCAGTACTTC.

The chain links TRBV4-3 to TRBJ2-1; 7 nucleotides align to TRBD2. The CDR3 spans 14 residues. V dropped 3 bases and J dropped 8; count of bases not matched to a gene: 7. Germline assignment: CDR1 LGHNA and CDR2 YSLEER. The CDR3 region has the DNA TGCGCCAGCAGCCATGCCGGGGGAGGGCATGAGCAGTTCTTC. Translated: CASSHAGGGHEQFF.

The rearrangement joins TRBV10-2 to TRBJ2-1; D ambiguous. V was shortened by 6 bases and J by 9 bases, with 15 bases between the two germline ends. The CDR3 totals 13 residues. The germline V gene has CDR1 WSHSY and CDR2 SAAADI. The CDR3 DNA follows: TGCGCCAGCAGGGCCCTCCTCGTAACTGAGCAGTTCTTC. Translating it yields CASRALLVTEQFF.

This clone is deemed medium-sized. The V and J genes are TRBV5-6 and TRBJ1-2, with D maybe TRBD1 (5 bases). CDR3 length equals 14 residues. The germline V gene encodes CDR1 SGHDT and CDR2 YYEEEE. V dropped 4 bases and J dropped 0 bases, with 10 bases sitting between them. The chain's CDR3 is CASSRGAPNYGYTF. Here the CDR3 DNA reads TGTGCCAGCAGCCGCGGGGCCCCTAACTATGGCTACACCTTC. The variable domain in full, completed from reference TRBV5-6 and TRBJ1-2, reads DAGVTQSPTHLIKTRGQQVTLRCSPKSGHDTVSWYQQALGQGPQFIFQYYEEEERQRGNFPDRFSGHQFPNYSSELNVNALLLGDSALYLCASSRGAPNYGYTFGSGTRLTVV.

The chain joins TRBV14 to TRBJ2-5, with TRBD2 matching over 7 bases. The CDR3 loop spans 14 amino acids. The germline gives CDR1 SGHDN, CDR2 FVKESK. Trimming at V came to 4 bases and at J to 5 bases, leaving 7 bases not matched to a gene. CDR3 sequence reads: CASSLRDYPETQYF. DNA of the CDR3: TGTGCCAGCAGCCTCCGGGACTACCCGGAGACCCAGTACTTC.

The V call is TRBV5-4, the J call TRBJ2-7, with D perhaps TRBD2 (8 bases). The CDR3 runs to 14 residues. V lost 4 bases and J lost 5, with 16 bases in between. Germline-derived CDR1 and CDR2 are SGHNT and YYREEE (reference sequence). The chain's CDR3 is CASSPGGTAHEQYF. DNA for the CDR3: TGTGCCAGCAGCCCGGGAGGGACAGCCCACGAGCAGTACTTC.

The rearrangement links TRBV6-5 to TRBJ2-7; the match to TRBD1 covers 8 bases. V lost 4 bases and J lost 5; bases outside the gene matches: 7. Germline CDR1 reads MNHEY; CDR2 reads SVGAGI. The CDR3 runs to 14 residues. CDR3 coding DNA: TGTGCCAGCAGTTCTCCGGACAGGGCCAACGAGCAGTACTTC. Translated: CASSSPDRANEQYF.